In this sample, the clone carrying this T cell receptor (beta chain) turned up once. No antigen is known for it. TCRdb fed the reads into MiXCR, producing one record per CDR3 protein. In the table there are about 500,000 distinct CDR3 sequences, 30% to 40% of which are singletons. These data come from a study of T cell repertoires in cytomegalovirus infection. Study context: Public TCR beta signatures marked donors with CMV infection and the matching HLA.

Whole-study results and caveats: Cumulative frequency of public TCR beta families picked out carriers of CMV plus the relevant HLA. CMV-specific TCR beta clonotypes restricted by HLA-C dominated the ex vivo response.

This CDR3 spans 15 amino acids. Germline V gives CDR1 MGHRA, CDR2 YSYEKL. V was cut by 6 bases and J by 3 bases, with 15 bases left in between. The sequenced sample was cultured PBMCs, obtained from culture after CMV antigen stimulation. The sequence came from a human donor in good health (CMV status not recorded). Some clones in this sample may be carry-over from other donors' samples. The J gene is TRBJ1-5, the V gene TRBV4-1, with D tentatively TRBD1 (6 bases). The CDR3 region is CASSLTDSDNQPQHF. DNA of the CDR3: TGCGCCAGCAGTCTGACGGACAGTGACAATCAGCCCCAGCATTTT.